What follows are 5 T cell receptor beta chains derived from one specimen sequenced in a study of T cells in Graves' hyperthyroidism and ophthalmopathy. Regions amplified from RNA transcripts were the TCR beta CDR3 regions. An initial round of RT-PCR targeting the TCR CDR3 relied on the HTBI primer set. TCRdb used MiXCR to reprocess the multiplex PCR reads, holding one entry per CDR3 protein. The data hold about 840,000 distinct CDR3 sequences, with over 35% observed a single time. The sequencing input was blood. These receptor sequences come from a young man with Graves' hyperthyroidism.

V gene TRBV20-1 combines with J gene TRBJ2-5; D possibly corresponds to TRBD2 (7 bases). From germline, CDR1 is DFQATT and CDR2 SNEGSKA (reference sequence). The V end lost 6 bases, the J end lost 7 bases, and 18 bases lay between the germline ends. The CDR3 covers 13 residues. CDR3 loop: CSAGGGDFGTQYF. CDR3 bases: TGCAGTGCGGGGGGGGGCGATTTTGGGACCCAGTACTTC.

The rearrangement uses TRBV9 and TRBJ1-4, with 11 bases fitting TRBD1. Looked up from germline, CDR1 is SGDLS and CDR2 is YYNGEE. This CDR3 has 14 amino acids. Unmatched junction bases numbered 5, after V lost 5 bases and J lost 8 bases. This CDR3 is CASRRTGGLEKLFF. Written as DNA, the CDR3 is TGTGCCAGCAGACGGACAGGGGGCCTCGAAAAACTGTTTTTT.

In regard to this clonotype: Mismatch with germline at one junction end may stem from a read error. The CDR3: CASSRPGIRESQYF. The CDR3 region has the DNA TGTGCCAGCAGCCGCCCCGGGATAAGAGAGAGCCAGTACTTC. This chain links TRBV11-2 with TRBJ2-5; a weak D match, TRBD2 (5 bases). The CDR3 runs to 14 residues. Germline assignment: CDR1 SGHAT and CDR2 FQNNGV.

This clonotype was seen repeatedly, ten times or more. The gene calls are TRBV7-2 and TRBJ2-5; D might be TRBD2 (6 bases). Germline-derived CDR1 and CDR2 are SGHTA and FQGNSA. There are 14 residues in the CDR3. Trimming removed 2 bases at V and 4 bases at J, with 11 bases between. CDR3 in amino acids: CASSLIGGIETQYF. The DNA for the CDR3 is TGTGCCAGCAGCTTAATTGGCGGGATAGAGACCCAGTACTTC.

The V gene is TRBV7-6, the J gene TRBJ2-3; TRBD2 might be the D (7 bases). The germline V gene encodes CDR1 SGHVS and CDR2 FNYEAQ. This CDR3 has 16 residues. V lost 4 bases and J 2 bases, leaving 16 bases between the germline ends. In DNA, the CDR3 is TGTGCCAGCAGCTCCGTTGGGCGGGGGCCCACAGATACGCAGTATTTT. Protein sequence: CASSSVGRGPTDTQYF.